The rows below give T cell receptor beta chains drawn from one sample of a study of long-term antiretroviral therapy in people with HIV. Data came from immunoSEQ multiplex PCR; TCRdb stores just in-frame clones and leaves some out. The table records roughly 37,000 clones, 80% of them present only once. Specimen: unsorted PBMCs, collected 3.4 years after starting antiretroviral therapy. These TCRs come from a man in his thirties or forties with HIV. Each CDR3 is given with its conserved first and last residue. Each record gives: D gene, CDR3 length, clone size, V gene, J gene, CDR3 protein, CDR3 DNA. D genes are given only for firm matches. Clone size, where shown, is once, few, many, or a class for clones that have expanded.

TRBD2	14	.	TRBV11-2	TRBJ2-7	CASSMGLASYEQYF	TGTGCCAGCAGCATGGGACTAGCTTCCTACGAGCAGTACTTC
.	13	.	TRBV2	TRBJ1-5	CASSVKPRGAQHF	TGTGCCAGCAGTGTTAAACCCAGGGGAGCCCAGCATTTT
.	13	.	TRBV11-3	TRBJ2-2	CASSDRNTGELFF	TGTGCCAGCAGCGACAGGAACACCGGGGAGCTGTTTTTT
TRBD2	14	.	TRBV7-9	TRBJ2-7	CASTPAGVLDEQYF	TGTGCCAGCACCCCAGCGGGAGTATTAGACGAGCAGTACTTC
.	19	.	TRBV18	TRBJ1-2	CASSPRSNPGTSANYGYTF	TGTGCCAGCTCACCTCGCTCTAATCCAGGGACTTCAGCTAACTATGGCTACACCTTC
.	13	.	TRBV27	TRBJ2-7	CASSFLGIGEQYF	TGTGCCAGCAGTTTTTTAGGGATTGGGGAGCAGTACTTC
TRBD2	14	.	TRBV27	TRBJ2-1	CASTSGRAYNEQFF	TGTGCCAGCACTAGCGGGAGGGCCTACAATGAGCAGTTCTTC
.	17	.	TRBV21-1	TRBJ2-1	CASSKDMVAFSPNEQFF	TGTGCCAGCAGCAAAGACATGGTGGCATTTTCACCCAATGAGCAGTTCTTC
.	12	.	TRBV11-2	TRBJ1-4	CASSHTGEKLFF	TGTGCCAGCAGTCATACAGGGGAAAAACTGTTTTTT
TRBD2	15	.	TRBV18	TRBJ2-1	CASSPGTSSNNEQFF	TGTGCCAGCTCACCAGGGACTAGCAGCAACAATGAGCAGTTCTTC
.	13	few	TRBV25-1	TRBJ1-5	CASSGRGNQPQHF	TGTGCCAGCAGTGGTCGGGGGAATCAGCCCCAGCATTTT
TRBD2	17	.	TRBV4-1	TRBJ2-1	CASSQDGSVAGSNEQFF	TGCGCCAGCAGCCAAGATGGGAGCGTAGCGGGATCGAATGAGCAGTTCTTC
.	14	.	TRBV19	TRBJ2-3	CASTTRESTDTQYF	TGTGCCAGTACCACCCGGGAAAGCACAGATACGCAGTATTTT
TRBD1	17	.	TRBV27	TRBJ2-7	CASSSRTGGLVNYEQYF	TGTGCCAGCAGTTCCCGGACAGGGGGTCTTGTAAACTACGAGCAGTACTTC
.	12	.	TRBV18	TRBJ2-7	CASSLRGLEQYF	TGTGCCAGCTCACTAAGGGGTCTCGAGCAGTACTTC
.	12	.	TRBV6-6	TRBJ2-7	CASSYWDGEQYF	TGTGCCAGCAGTTACTGGGATGGCGAGCAGTACTTC
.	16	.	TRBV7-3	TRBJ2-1	CASSPGPFPYYNEQFF	TGTGCCAGCAGCCCCGGACCCTTCCCCTACTACAATGAGCAGTTCTTC
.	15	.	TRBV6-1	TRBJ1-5	CASSEAAGDYQPQHF	TGTGCCAGCAGTGAAGCGGCCGGGGACTATCAGCCCCAGCATTTT
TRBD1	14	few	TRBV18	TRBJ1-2	CASSPLGTAYGYTF	TGTGCCAGCTCACCTCTGGGGACAGCCTATGGCTACACCTTC
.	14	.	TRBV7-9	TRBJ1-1	CASSFNRGSTEAFF	TGTGCCAGCAGCTTCAATCGGGGGAGCACTGAAGCTTTCTTT
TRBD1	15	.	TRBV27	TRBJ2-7	CASSSYDRGSYEQYF	TGTGCCAGCAGTTCCTACGACAGGGGATCCTACGAGCAGTACTTC
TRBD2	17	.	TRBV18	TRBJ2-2	CASSRDRTSGNTGELFF	TGTGCCAGCTCTCGAGACAGGACTAGCGGGAACACCGGGGAGCTGTTTTTT
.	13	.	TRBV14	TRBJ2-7	CASSQYQAYEQYF	TGTGCCAGCAGCCAGTATCAAGCATACGAGCAGTACTTC
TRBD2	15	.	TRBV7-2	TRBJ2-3	CASSLGRGVSDTQYF	TGTGCCAGCAGCTTAGGGCGGGGGGTTAGTGATACGCAGTATTTT
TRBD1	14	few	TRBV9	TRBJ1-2	CASSVVGRGHGYTF	TGTGCCAGCAGCGTAGTTGGCAGGGGGCACGGCTACACCTTC
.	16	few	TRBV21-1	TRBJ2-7	CASRKVWTERSYEQYF	TGTGCCAGCAGGAAAGTCTGGACAGAGCGCTCCTACGAGCAGTACTTC
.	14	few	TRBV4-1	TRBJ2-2	CASSPGLYTGELFF	TGCGCCAGCAGCCCGGGACTTTACACCGGGGAGCTGTTTTTT
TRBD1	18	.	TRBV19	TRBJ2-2	CASSVAMRWDSDTGELFF	TGTGCCAGTAGTGTTGCGATGCGCTGGGACAGCGACACCGGGGAGCTGTTTTTT
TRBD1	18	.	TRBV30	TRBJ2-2	CACRDRAKRRMNTGELFF	TGTGCCTGTCGGGACAGGGCTAAGAGAAGGATGAACACCGGGGAGCTGTTTTTT